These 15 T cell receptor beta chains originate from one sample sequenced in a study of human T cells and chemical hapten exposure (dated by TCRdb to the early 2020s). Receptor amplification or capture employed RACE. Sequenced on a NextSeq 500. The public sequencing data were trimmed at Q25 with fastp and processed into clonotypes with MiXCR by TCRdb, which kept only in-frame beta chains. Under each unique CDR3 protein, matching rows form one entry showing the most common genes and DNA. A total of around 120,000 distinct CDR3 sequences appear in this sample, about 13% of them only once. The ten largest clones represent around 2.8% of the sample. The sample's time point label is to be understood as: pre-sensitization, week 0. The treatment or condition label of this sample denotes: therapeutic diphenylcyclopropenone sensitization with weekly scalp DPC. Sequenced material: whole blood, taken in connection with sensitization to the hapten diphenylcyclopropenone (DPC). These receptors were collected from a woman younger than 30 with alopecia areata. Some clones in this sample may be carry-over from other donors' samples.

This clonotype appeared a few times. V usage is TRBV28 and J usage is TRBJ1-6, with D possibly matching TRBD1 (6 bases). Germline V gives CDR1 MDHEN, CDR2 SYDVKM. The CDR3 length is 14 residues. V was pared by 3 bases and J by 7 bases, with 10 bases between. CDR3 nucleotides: TGTGCCAGCAGTTTTTGGGGGGCAAATTCACCCCTCCACTTT. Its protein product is CASSFWGANSPLHF.

Here the CDR3 reads CSANRGRGLTCYTF. The DNA for the CDR3 is TGCAGTGCTAATAGGGGCAGGGGTCTTACTTGCTACACCTTC. The V gene is TRBV20-1, the J gene TRBJ1-2, with a weak D call TRBD1 (6 bases). Trimming left V 4 bases short and J 9 bases short, with 21 bases between. Germline CDR1 reads DFQATT; CDR2 reads SNEGSKA (reference sequence). The CDR3 consists of 14 residues.

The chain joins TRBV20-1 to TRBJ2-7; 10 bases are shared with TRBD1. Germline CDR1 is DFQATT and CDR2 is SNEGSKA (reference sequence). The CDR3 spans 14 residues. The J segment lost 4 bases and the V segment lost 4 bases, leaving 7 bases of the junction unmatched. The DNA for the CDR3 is TGCAGTGCTATCCAGGGACAGGGGAGATACGAGCAGTACTTC. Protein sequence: CSAIQGQGRYEQYF.

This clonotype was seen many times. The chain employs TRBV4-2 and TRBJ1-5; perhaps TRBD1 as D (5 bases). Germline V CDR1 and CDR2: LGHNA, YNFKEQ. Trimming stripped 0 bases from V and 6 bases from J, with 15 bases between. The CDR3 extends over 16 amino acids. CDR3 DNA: TGTGCCAGCAGCCAAGAACCTCAAGTAGGGGCTCAGCCCCAGCATTTT. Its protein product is CASSQEPQVGAQPQHF.

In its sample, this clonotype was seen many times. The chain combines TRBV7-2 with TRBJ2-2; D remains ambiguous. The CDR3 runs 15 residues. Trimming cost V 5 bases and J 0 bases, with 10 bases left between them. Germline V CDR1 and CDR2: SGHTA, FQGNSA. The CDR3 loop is CASSRFMANTGELFF. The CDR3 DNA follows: TGTGCCAGCAGCCGGTTCATGGCGAACACCGGGGAGCTGTTTTTT.

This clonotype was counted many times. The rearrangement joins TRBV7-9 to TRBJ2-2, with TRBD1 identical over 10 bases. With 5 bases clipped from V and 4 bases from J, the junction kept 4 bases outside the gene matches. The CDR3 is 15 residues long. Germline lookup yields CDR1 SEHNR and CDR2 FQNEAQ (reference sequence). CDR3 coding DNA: TGTGCCAGCAGCCGAGGGACAGGGGCCACCGGGGAGCTGTTTTTT. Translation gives CASSRGTGATGELFF. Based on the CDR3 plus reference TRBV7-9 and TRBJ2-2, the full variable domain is DTGVSQNPRHKITKRGQNVTFRCDPISEHNRLYWYRQTLGQGPEFLTYFQNEAQLEKSRLLSDRFSAERPKGSFSTLEIQRTEQGDSAMYLCASSRGTGATGELFFGEGSRLTVL.

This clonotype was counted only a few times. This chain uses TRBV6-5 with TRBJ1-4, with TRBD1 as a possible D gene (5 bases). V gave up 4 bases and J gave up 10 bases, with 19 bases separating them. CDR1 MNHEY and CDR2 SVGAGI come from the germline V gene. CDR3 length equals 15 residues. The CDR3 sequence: CASSSISRDVVKLFF. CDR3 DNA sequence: TGTGCCAGCAGTTCGATCTCCCGGGACGTAGTAAAACTGTTTTTT.

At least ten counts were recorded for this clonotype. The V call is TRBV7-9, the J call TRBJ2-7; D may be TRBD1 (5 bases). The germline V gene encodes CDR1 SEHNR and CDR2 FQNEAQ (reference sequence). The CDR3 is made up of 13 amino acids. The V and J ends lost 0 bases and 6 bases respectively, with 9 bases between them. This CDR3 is CASSLALQGEQYF. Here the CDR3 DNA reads TGTGCCAGCAGCTTAGCGCTGCAGGGCGAGCAGTACTTC.

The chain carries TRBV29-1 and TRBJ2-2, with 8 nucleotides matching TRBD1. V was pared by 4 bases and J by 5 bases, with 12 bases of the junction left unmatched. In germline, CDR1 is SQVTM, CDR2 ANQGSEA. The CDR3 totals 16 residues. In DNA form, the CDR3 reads TGCAGCGTTGCCTCAGCTAGCAGGGGGCCGACCGGGGAGCTGTTTTTT. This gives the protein CSVASASRGPTGELFF.

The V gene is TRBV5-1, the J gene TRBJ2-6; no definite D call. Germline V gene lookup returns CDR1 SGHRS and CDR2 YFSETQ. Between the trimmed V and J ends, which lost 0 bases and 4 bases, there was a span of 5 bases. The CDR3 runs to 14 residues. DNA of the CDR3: TGCGCCAGCAGCTTGGTACCCGGGGCCAACGTCCTGACTTTC. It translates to CASSLVPGANVLTF.

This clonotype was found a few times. CDR3 amino acids: CSVSKGDIQYF. In nucleotides, the CDR3 is TGCAGCGTCTCGAAGGGCGACATTCAGTACTTC. The chain links TRBV29-1 to TRBJ2-4, with D uncertain. This CDR3 region has 11 residues. Trimming took off 6 bases at V and 8 bases at J, with 11 bases between the two ends. Germline V CDR1 and CDR2: SQVTM, ANQGSEA.

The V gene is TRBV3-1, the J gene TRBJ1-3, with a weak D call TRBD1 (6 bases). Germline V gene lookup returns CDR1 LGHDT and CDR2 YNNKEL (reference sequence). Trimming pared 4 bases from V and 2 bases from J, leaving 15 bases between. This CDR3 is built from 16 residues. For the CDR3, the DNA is TGTGCCAGCAGCCGAAGTAGGGGGGCGGCTGGAAACACCATATATTTT. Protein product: CASSRSRGAAGNTIYF.

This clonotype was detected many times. CDR3 protein: CASSPRTNRGGRNEQFF. The CDR3 bases are TGTGCCAGCAGCCCCAGAACAAACAGGGGGGGTCGCAATGAGCAGTTCTTC. The chain carries TRBV13 and TRBJ2-1; maybe TRBD1 (8 bases). V lost 5 bases and J 6 bases, leaving 23 bases between the germline ends. Germline V lookup: CDR1 PRHDT, CDR2 FYEKMQ (reference sequence). This CDR3 region has 17 residues.

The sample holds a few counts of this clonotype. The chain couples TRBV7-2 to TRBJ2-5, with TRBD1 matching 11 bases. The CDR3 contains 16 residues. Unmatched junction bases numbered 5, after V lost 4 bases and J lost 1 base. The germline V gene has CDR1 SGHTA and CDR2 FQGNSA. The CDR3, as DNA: TGTGCCAGCAGCTGGGGACAGGGGGGAGCCCAAGAGACCCAGTACTTC. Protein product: CASSWGQGGAQETQYF.

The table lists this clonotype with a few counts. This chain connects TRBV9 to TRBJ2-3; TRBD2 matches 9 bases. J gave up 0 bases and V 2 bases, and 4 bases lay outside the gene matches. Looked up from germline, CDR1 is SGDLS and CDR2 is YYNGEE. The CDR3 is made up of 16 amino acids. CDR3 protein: CASSVRLAASTDTQYF. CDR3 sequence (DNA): TGTGCCAGCAGCGTTAGACTAGCGGCTAGCACAGATACGCAGTATTTT.